The 30 T cell receptor beta chains reported below all come from one sample, sequenced in a study of low-dose radiotherapy and immunotherapy resistance in tumors. With TRAV- and TRBV-specific primers, first-strand cDNA was made, covering the alpha and beta chains. An approximately 19-cycle PCR with a constant-region primer and V-primer adapter amplified TCRs. TCRdb itself ran the reads through MiXCR, one entry per CDR3 protein. Of 55,000 to 80,000 distinct CDR3 sequences in the sample, about 30% were seen once. As to time point: before trial treatment. The sequencing here drew on PBMCs, taken before treatment. Source of these receptors: a male donor with rectosigmoid adenocarcinoma.

This clonotype showed up many times. The V and J genes are TRBV5-6 and TRBJ2-7; no clear D gene. Germline V lookup: CDR1 SGHDT, CDR2 YYEEEE. The CDR3 consists of 11 residues. V shed 5 bases and J shed 1 base, with 4 bases lying between them. This chain's CDR3 is CASRRSYEQYF. In DNA, the CDR3 is TGTGCCAGCAGGCGATCCTACGAGCAGTACTTC.

In this sample, this clonotype turned up many times. The chain is built from TRBV6-2 or TRBV6-3 and TRBJ2-3; 8 nucleotides line up with TRBD2. The CDR3 is 14 residues long. Trimming at V came to 6 bases and at J to 0 bases, leaving 2 bases not matched to a gene. The germline gives CDR1 MNHEY, CDR2 SVGEGT. The CDR3 loop is CASRLAGSTDTQYF. The CDR3 DNA reads TGTGCCAGCAGGTTAGCGGGGAGCACAGATACGCAGTATTTT.

The chain joins TRBV5-4 to TRBJ2-5; D possibly corresponds to TRBD2 (6 bases). The CDR3 has 15 residues. V was pared by 0 bases and J by 2 bases, with 11 bases between. Germline V CDR1 and CDR2: SGHNT, YYREEE (reference sequence). CDR3 in DNA: TGTGCCAGCAGCTTGGCGGCGGGAAGTCAAGAGACCCAGTACTTC. Its protein product is CASSLAAGSQETQYF.

This clonotype was detected only a few times. This sequence joins TRBV7-2 and TRBJ2-2; 8 nucleotides align to TRBD2. Germline V CDR1 and CDR2: SGHTA, FQGNSA. Trimming cost V 4 bases and J 5 bases; bases outside gene matches: 6. The length of the CDR3 is 15 residues. The CDR3 protein is CASSSTGTSTGELFF. CDR3 bases: TGTGCCAGCAGCTCGACCGGGACTAGTACCGGGGAGCTGTTTTTT.

This clonotype came up many times. This chain joins TRBV21-1 and TRBJ2-7; the table's D call TRBD1 went unverified against the DNA. TRBV21-1 is annotated as a pseudogene. The CDR3 is made up of 17 amino acids. Here the CDR3 reads CASSKGTGGNVPYEQYF. CDR3 coding DNA: TGTGCCAGCAGCAAAGGGACAGGGGGAAACGTGCCCTACGAGCAGTACTTC.

This clonotype was seen many times. This chain connects TRBV6-2 or TRBV6-3 to TRBJ2-5; D gene uncertain. The germline V gene has CDR1 MNHEY and CDR2 SVGEGT. There are 12 residues in the CDR3. Trimming pared 8 bases from V and 2 bases from J, leaving 9 bases between. CDR3: CASRGSQETQYF. CDR3 DNA sequence: TGTGCCAGCCGCGGATCTCAAGAGACCCAGTACTTC.

This clonotype was recorded many times. The chain is built from TRBV7-9 and TRBJ2-3; no reliable D call. The CDR3 has 14 amino acids. Germline CDR1 and CDR2: SEHNR and FQNEAQ (reference sequence). The V and J ends lost 4 bases and 1 base respectively, with 9 bases between them. The CDR3 nucleotides are TGTGCCAGCAGCTCATCTACCGGCACAGATACGCAGTATTTT. The encoded protein is CASSSSTGTDTQYF. Variable domain in full (rest from reference TRBV7-9 and TRBJ2-3): DTGVSQNPRHKITKRGQNVTFRCDPISEHNRLYWYRQTLGQGPEFLTYFQNEAQLEKSRLLSDRFSAERPKGSFSTLEIQRTEQGDSAMYLCASSSSTGTDTQYFGPGTRLTVL.

This clonotype was seen repeatedly, ten times or more. The rearrangement uses TRBV3-1 and TRBJ1-1; D may be TRBD1 (6 bases). V gave up 2 bases and J gave up 4 bases, with 11 bases separating them. Germline CDR1 is LGHDT and CDR2 is YNNKEL (reference sequence). This CDR3 contains 14 residues. The CDR3 DNA sequence: TGTGCCAGCAGCCAACACAGGGTTTCCACTGAAGCTTTCTTT. This translates into CASSQHRVSTEAFF.

This clonotype was picked up many times. The chain has TRBV29-1 and TRBJ2-1; D remains unclear. The ends were cut back, 0 bases at V and 10 bases at J, with 13 bases in the middle. The CDR3 contains 13 residues. Looked up from germline, CDR1 is SQVTM and CDR2 is ANQGSEA. The CDR3 sequence is CSVEETSAREQFF. The CDR3 bases are TGCAGCGTTGAAGAGACATCCGCAAGGGAGCAGTTCTTC.

This clonotype has at least ten counts. The genes are TRBV28 and TRBJ1-6; the D gene is possibly TRBD1 (5 bases). Looked up from germline, CDR1 is MDHEN and CDR2 is SYDVKM. This CDR3 has 15 residues. Trimming took off 2 bases at V and 1 base at J, with 6 bases between the two ends. The CDR3 DNA is TGTGCCAGCAGTTTAAAGGGGTCCTATAATTCACCCCTCCACTTT. It yields the protein CASSLKGSYNSPLHF.

This clonotype was detected many times. J is TRBJ1-1 and V is TRBV28; 9 nucleotides line up with TRBD1. V dropped 10 bases and J dropped 0; count of bases not matched to a gene: 3. Germline V gives CDR1 MDHEN, CDR2 SYDVKM. The CDR3 runs 13 residues. In DNA form, the CDR3 reads TGTGCCATTAGGGACAGGGTGAACACTGAAGCTTTCTTT. This translates into CAIRDRVNTEAFF.

This clonotype has at least ten counts. The chain links TRBV7-2 to TRBJ2-1, with D possibly being TRBD2 (5 bases). Germline V gene lookup returns CDR1 SGHTA and CDR2 FQGNSA. V lost 8 bases and J 5 bases, leaving 13 bases between the germline ends. The length of the CDR3 is 13 residues. CDR3 sequence: CASLLGNNNEQFF. CDR3 sequence (DNA): TGTGCCAGCCTACTAGGAAACAACAATGAGCAGTTCTTC. The full variable domain, its missing parts supplied by reference TRBV7-2 and TRBJ2-1, is GAGVSQSPSNKVTEKGKDVELRCDPISGHTALYWYRQSLGQGLEFLIYFQGNSAPDKSGLPSDRFSAERTGGSVSTLTIQRTQQEDSAVYLCASLLGNNNEQFFGPGTRLTVL.

This clonotype is judged medium-sized. The chain couples TRBV28 to TRBJ2-3; 9 bases match TRBD1. This CDR3 has 16 residues. CDR1 and CDR2 from the germline V gene are MDHEN and SYDVKM. V was clipped by 2 bases and J by 3 bases; unmatched bases: 6. The CDR3 here is CASSLGTGGRTDTQYF. DNA for the CDR3: TGTGCCAGCAGTTTAGGCACAGGGGGCAGGACAGATACGCAGTATTTT.

The rearrangement links TRBV13 to TRBJ2-5; 9 nucleotides match TRBD1. After removal of 0 bases from V and 2 bases from J, the junction contained 13 bases not matched to a gene. From germline, CDR1 is PRHDT and CDR2 FYEKMQ (reference sequence). The CDR3 is 19 residues long. CDR3 region: CASSLGRGQGETTQETQYF. The DNA for the CDR3 is TGTGCCAGCAGCTTAGGCAGGGGACAGGGCGAAACGACTCAAGAGACCCAGTACTTC.

This clonotype was counted many times. The V call is TRBV19, the J call TRBJ2-2, with a possible D match to TRBD2 (5 bases). Between the trimmed V and J ends, which lost 3 bases and 7 bases, there was a span of 9 bases. This CDR3 contains 13 residues. Germline CDR1 reads LNHDA; CDR2 reads SQIVND (reference sequence). In DNA, the CDR3 is TGTGCCAGTAGTATGGTCGGAGGCGGGGAGCTGTTTTTT. This encodes CASSMVGGGELFF. The full variable domain, its missing parts supplied by reference TRBV19 and TRBJ2-2, is DGGITQSPKYLFRKEGQNVTLSCEQNLNHDAMYWYRQDPGQGLRLIYYSQIVNDFQKGDIAEGYSVSREKKESFPLTVTSAQKNPTAFYLCASSMVGGGELFFGEGSRLTVL.

This clonotype was seen many times. The chain couples TRBV12-3 or TRBV12-4 to TRBJ2-5, with D maybe TRBD2 (5 bases). This CDR3 has 14 amino acids. V shed 3 bases and J shed 2 bases, with 10 bases lying between them. For the CDR3, the DNA is TGTGCCAGCAGTTTGAATAGCGTACAAGAGACCCAGTACTTC. It codes for CASSLNSVQETQYF.

This clonotype has ten or more counts. V and J are TRBV12-3 or TRBV12-4 and TRBJ2-4; 7 bases align to TRBD2. This CDR3 is 16 amino acids long. V lost 6 bases and J lost 3; bases outside the gene matches: 11. The CDR3 DNA reads as TGTGCCAGCAGCCTATTGAGCGGGGCCCTCAAAAACATTCAGTACTTC. It yields the protein CASSLLSGALKNIQYF.

This clonotype was counted ten times or more. V gene TRBV11-3 combines with J gene TRBJ2-1; either TRBD1 or TRBD2 may supply D (5 bases each). Germline CDR1 is SGHNT and CDR2 is YENEEA. With 0 bases removed from V and 7 bases from J, the gap between germline ends came to 13 bases. The CDR3 loop spans 15 amino acids. The CDR3, as DNA: TGTGCCAGCAGCTTAGAGCCGGGGCCGGGGAATGAGCAGTTCTTC. Encoded protein: CASSLEPGPGNEQFF.

This chain links TRBV29-1 with TRBJ2-1; the match to TRBD2 covers 7 bases. V lost 6 bases to trimming and J lost 5 bases; unmatched junction nucleotides: 10. Germline V gene lookup returns CDR1 SQVTM and CDR2 ANQGSEA. This CDR3 region has 14 residues. Here the CDR3 reads CSVGGGRSHNEQFF. As DNA, the CDR3 is TGCAGCGTGGGGGGAGGGAGATCCCACAATGAGCAGTTCTTC.

This clonotype was seen repeatedly, ten times or more. The rearrangement links TRBV29-1 to TRBJ2-7, with a weak D call TRBD1 (6 bases). This CDR3 is 12 amino acids long. V was shortened by 2 bases and J by 1 base, with 6 bases between the two germline ends. The germline gives CDR1 SQVTM, CDR2 ANQGSEA. CDR3 in amino acids: CSVEQGSYEQYF. CDR3 nucleotide sequence: TGCAGCGTTGAACAGGGGTCCTACGAGCAGTACTTC.

The gene calls are TRBV28 and TRBJ2-2, with D unresolved. Per germline, CDR1 MDHEN and CDR2 SYDVKM. The CDR3 covers 15 residues. Trimming removed 3 bases at V and 6 bases at J, with 14 bases between. CDR3 coding DNA: TGTGCCAGCAGTTTCCCACCCGAAAGGGCCGGGGAGCTGTTTTTT. Translated, it gives CASSFPPERAGELFF.

This clonotype has a single count. J is TRBJ2-7 and V is TRBV4-3, with a tentative D call TRBD1 (6 bases). The V gene lost 4 bases and the J gene lost 4 bases, with 14 bases spanning the gap. The CDR3 is 14 residues long. Germline CDR1 LGHNA, CDR2 YSLEER. CDR3 amino acids: CASSRQQQGYEQYF. As DNA, the CDR3 is TGCGCCAGCAGCCGCCAGCAACAGGGTTACGAGCAGTACTTC.

CDR3 bases: TGTGCCAGCAGTTTTTTTACGTCTCAGGGCTTCTCCTACGAGCAGTACTTC. Translating gives CASSFFTSQGFSYEQYF. The genes are TRBV28 and TRBJ2-7; D is perhaps TRBD1 (5 bases). The CDR3 totals 17 residues. Germline lookup yields CDR1 MDHEN and CDR2 SYDVKM. V lost 3 bases to trimming and J lost 0 bases, with 18 bases between them.

This clonotype has ten or more counts. The chain links TRBV24-1 to TRBJ2-1; TRBD1 matches 7 bases. With V trimmed by 6 bases and J by 4 bases, 8 bases remained unmatched. The CDR3 is 15 residues long. CDR1 and CDR2 (germline): KGHDR, SFDVKD. The CDR3 coding sequence is TGTGCCACCAGTCTACCGGGACAGATATACAATGAGCAGTTCTTC. It encodes CATSLPGQIYNEQFF.

The chain joins TRBV2 to TRBJ1-4; the D gene is possibly TRBD1 (5 bases). This CDR3 has 15 amino acids. Trimming removed 6 bases at V and 5 bases at J, with 16 bases between. The V gene's germline CDR1 is SNHLY and CDR2 FYNNEI. CDR3 nucleotide sequence: TGTGCCAGCAGGGGGGGAGGACGGATAAATGAAAAACTGTTTTTT. As protein: CASRGGGRINEKLFF. Complete variable domain (other parts from reference TRBV2 and TRBJ1-4): EPEVTQTPSHQVTQMGQEVILRCVPISNHLYFYWYRQILGQKVEFLVSFYNNEISEKSEIFDDQFSVERPDGSNFTLKIRSTKLEDSAMYFCASRGGGRINEKLFFGSGTQLSVL.

Many counts were recorded for this clonotype. V gene TRBV4-3 combines with J gene TRBJ2-3; the D gene could be TRBD1 or TRBD2 (5 bases each). The V end was cut by 0 bases, the J end by 2 bases, with 9 bases between. The CDR3 covers 15 residues. CDR1 LGHNA and CDR2 YSLEER come from the germline V gene. Written as DNA, the CDR3 is TGCGCCAGCAGCCAAGATTGGGGGTACACAGATACGCAGTATTTT. As protein: CASSQDWGYTDTQYF.

This clonotype was counted at least ten times. The rearrangement links TRBV20-1 to TRBJ1-5; D unresolved. The CDR3 has 14 amino acids. Between the trimmed V and J ends, which lost 0 bases and 4 bases, there was a span of 10 bases. Per the germline V gene, CDR1 is DFQATT and CDR2 is SNEGSKA (reference sequence). CDR3 region: CSAREGLLNQPQHF. CDR3 coding DNA: TGCAGTGCTAGAGAAGGGCTCCTTAATCAGCCCCAGCATTTT.

The CDR3 DNA follows: TGTGCCAGCAGTTCTAGCGGAGGGGTCAATGAGCAGTTCTTC. It specifies CASSSSGGVNEQFF. The genes are TRBV12-3 or TRBV12-4 and TRBJ2-1; TRBD2 aligns across 7 bases. The CDR3 extends over 14 amino acids. V lost 4 bases and J lost 6; bases outside the gene matches: 6.

This clonotype was detected a few times. The chain is built from TRBV19 and TRBJ1-1, with no clear D. The CDR3 extends over 17 amino acids. The germline V and J ends were trimmed by 5 bases and 0 bases, with 19 bases remaining between them. Germline values: CDR1 LNHDA, CDR2 SQIVND (reference sequence). CDR3 coding DNA: TGTGCCAGTAGTCTATCATTGTCGTCACGCCTGAACACTGAAGCTTTCTTT. This encodes CASSLSLSSRLNTEAFF.

This clonotype was seen a handful of times. Germline and junction disagree at one end, which may indicate a read error. This rearrangement joins TRBV4-1 to TRBJ1-5, with D tentatively TRBD1 (5 bases). Germline V gene lookup returns CDR1 MGHRA and CDR2 YSYEKL. The CDR3 has 16 residues. CDR3 sequence: CASSQDLGETVQPQHF. CDR3 nucleotides: TGTGCCAGCAGCCAAGATCTGGGGGAGACGGTGCAGCCCCAGCATTTT.